These T cell receptor beta chains were read from a single sample in a study of regulatory T cells in long-lasting Graves disease. TCRdb reprocessed the multiplex PCR reads via MiXCR and lists one record per CDR3 protein. The sample consists of a few hundred thousand distinct CDR3 sequences, 21% of them appearing once. The material was peripheral blood mononuclear cells (PBMCs), obtained when the disease was refractory, from a patient treated with antithyroid drugs. The receptor set was obtained from a female donor with Graves disease. Both conserved end residues are part of each CDR3. Each record gives: D gene, V gene, CDR3 protein. A D gene is named only where the DNA matches it firmly.

NA,TRBV6-5,CASSYGGRVNTEAFF
NA,TRBV6-1,CASSDKTGYMNTEAFF
NA,TRBV6-2/TRBV6-3,CASGAFSYEQYF
NA,TRBV27,CASSHTGTGNQPQHF
TRBD1,TRBV7-8,CASSLHRGPNSPLHF
NA,TRBV19,CASSMAGGTNTGELFF
NA,TRBV28,CASSLATEAKNIQYF
TRBD1,TRBV12-3/TRBV12-4,CASSFGRGESNQPQHF
NA,TRBV7-9,CASSNDRRVNTIYF
NA,TRBV29-1,CSVGGSSYNEQFF
NA,TRBV19,CASISVGGAFF
NA,TRBV7-9,CASSLEWRRNTGELFF
NA,TRBV6-2/TRBV6-3,CASSLYQGNQPQHF
NA,TRBV2,CASPEPGKAYNEQFF
TRBD2,TRBV14,CASSAGLAVSYEQYF
TRBD1,TRBV27,CASCGGTAHNSPLHF
NA,TRBV20-1,CSVLEREQFF
NA,TRBV10-2,CASRSSGSYEQYF
NA,TRBV2,CASSLTGHEETQYF
TRBD2,TRBV29-1,CSVPLAGTSYNEQFF
NA,TRBV2,CASSELGTTNEKLFF
NA,TRBV29-1,CSVEVGSGTDTQYF
NA,TRBV14,CASSQEGNEQYF
NA,TRBV20-1,CSASYGRYQPQHF
NA,TRBV5-6,CASSVTGYNSPLHF
NA,TRBV10-2,CASSESLANYGYTF
NA,TRBV6-1,CASRELSPLSQPQHF
NA,TRBV10-3,CAISEVAGSQFF
NA,TRBV12-3/TRBV12-4,CASSTGTRNTGELFF
TRBD1,TRBV30,CAWSVGQGISPLHF
NA,TRBV9,CASSPHLKGGFPEAFF
NA,TRBV20-1,CSANRVSNQPQHF
NA,TRBV11-2,CASSLVRGRTEAFF
NA,TRBV7-9,CASSLGAVVPGAQYF
TRBD1,TRBV6-1,CASSRRTGDNEQFF
TRBD1,TRBV3-1,CASSQAGQARNEKLFF
NA,TRBV28,CASSLGAANGYEQFF
TRBD1,TRBV3-1,CASGQADRSYETQYF
NA,TRBV6-1,CASSPDSLNSGNTIYF
NA,TRBV13,CASSSALQGWTKPSRYF
NA,TRBV20-1,CSARGQRRTYKQYF
NA,TRBV30,CAWELGEVPGELFF
NA,TRBV11-2,CASSKIRGGGSSYEQYF
TRBD1,TRBV20-1,CSAYRGDGQPQHF
TRBD2,TRBV9,CASSPSGSAETQYF
NA,TRBV6-2/TRBV6-3,CASSYSSPPYEQYF
NA,TRBV3-1,CASSQGHNQPQHF
NA,TRBV20-1,CSARDRKALFF
NA,TRBV2,CASILDRGNYGYTF
TRBD1,TRBV7-8,CASSLGTGTTEAFF
NA,TRBV29-1,CSALGVGRDTEAFF
NA,TRBV10-2,CASSVMGQETQYF
NA,TRBV28,CASTLSNQPQHF
TRBD2,TRBV30,CAWSGGTSGRTDTQYF